These 14 T cell receptor beta chains were sequenced from one sample in a study of T-cell memory formation after mild COVID-19. TCRdb processed the 5' RACE reads anew with MiXCR; each CDR3 protein has one entry. The table shows about 560,000 distinct CDR3 sequences, with around 15% occurring only once. The sample comprised PBMCs or a T cell subset sorted from them (not recorded which). The receptors here all came from an adult woman who had mild COVID-19 (a few samples of this study predate the infection). Cell type and time point are not known.

Only a few counts were recorded for this clonotype. The rearrangement links TRBV5-1 to TRBJ1-5; D is uncertain. In germline, CDR1 is SGHRS, CDR2 YFSETQ. This CDR3 comprises 13 residues. Trimming took 0 bases from V and 9 from J, leaving 10 bases between them. The CDR3 DNA reads TGCGCCAGCAGCTTGGCCCTGGGTGGGCCCCAGCATTTT. It translates to CASSLALGGPQHF. The variable domain in full, with the rest retrieved from reference TRBV5-1 and TRBJ1-5, is KAGVTQTPRYLIKTRGQQVTLSCSPISGHRSVSWYQQTPGQGLQFLFEYFSETQRNKGNFPGRFSGRQFSNSRSEMNVSTLELGDSALYLCASSLALGGPQHFGDGTRLSIL.

Points on this clonotype: A junction end diverges from the germline sequence, so it may reflect a read error. The genes are TRBV11-3 and TRBJ2-1; D perhaps matches TRBD1 (6 bases). This CDR3 has 16 amino acids. CDR1 is SGHNT, CDR2 YENEEA, per germline. CDR3 in amino acids: CASSLHSGTPYSEQFF. The CDR3 DNA follows: TGTGCCAGCAGCTTACACTCCGGGACACCATACAGTGAGCAGTTCTTC. Using reference TRBV11-3 and TRBJ2-1 for the parts outside the CDR3, the full variable domain is EAGVVQSPRYKIIEKKQPVAFWCNPISGHNTLYWYLQNLGQGPELLIRYENEEAVDDSQLPKDRFSAERLKGVDSTLKIQPAELGDSAVYLCASSLHSGTPYSEQFFGPGTRLTVL.

The sample holds a few counts of this clonotype. This chain uses TRBV12-3 or TRBV12-4 with TRBJ2-3; 7 bases agree with TRBD1. This CDR3 contains 15 residues. The V segment lost 6 bases and the J segment 2 bases; nucleotides outside the gene matches: 8. The DNA for the CDR3 is TGTGCCAGCAGGTCAGGACAGGAGAACACAGATACGCAGTATTTT. Protein sequence: CASRSGQENTDTQYF.

Only a few counts were recorded for this clonotype. CDR3 DNA: TGTGCCAGCTCACCACCGAATCGACTCACCTCTGGAAACACCATATATTTT. Translation: CASSPPNRLTSGNTIYF. The gene calls are TRBV18 and TRBJ1-3; no definite D call. Germline CDR1 reads KGHSH; CDR2 reads LQKENI. The CDR3 totals 17 residues. V was pared by 0 bases and J by 0 bases, with 12 bases between.

The rearrangement links TRBV2 to TRBJ2-3; D not certain. The germline gives CDR1 SNHLY, CDR2 FYNNEI. Trimming stripped 2 bases from V and 0 bases from J, with 24 bases between. The CDR3 loop spans 20 amino acids. CDR3 protein: CASSESQLNSLTTSTDTQYF. The CDR3 DNA follows: TGTGCCAGCAGTGAATCCCAACTAAATTCCCTAACTACTAGCACAGATACGCAGTATTTT.

The genes are TRBV20-1 and TRBJ2-1, with a tentative D call TRBD2 (6 bases). The CDR3 has 14 residues. V lost 6 bases and J 6 bases, leaving 18 bases between the germline ends. Germline V gives CDR1 DFQATT, CDR2 SNEGSKA (reference sequence). CDR3 amino acids: CSALGTWRANEQFF. CDR3 nucleotides: TGCAGTGCCCTAGGTACCTGGAGGGCCAATGAGCAGTTCTTC.

This sequence joins TRBV6-6 and TRBJ2-7; 9 positions agree with TRBD1. In germline, CDR1 is MNHNY, CDR2 SVGAGI (reference sequence). The CDR3 is 15 residues long. J gave up 4 bases and V 5 bases, and 9 bases lay outside the gene matches. The CDR3 protein is CASSPPGTGSYEQYF. For the CDR3, the DNA is TGTGCCAGCAGTCCCCCCGGGACAGGGTCGTACGAGCAGTACTTC.

This clonotype was detected only a few times. DNA of the CDR3: TGTGCCAGCGGGCCCTCAAACGAGGACGGGGGCTACACCTTC. It translates to CASGPSNEDGGYTF. The chain couples TRBV6-2 or TRBV6-3 to TRBJ1-2; D is unresolved. Trimming shortened V by 8 bases and J by 8 bases, and 21 bases separated the two germline ends. This CDR3 spans 14 amino acids. From germline, CDR1 is MNHEY and CDR2 SVGEGT.

The rearrangement uses TRBV6-2 or TRBV6-3 and TRBJ1-1, with D perhaps TRBD1 (5 bases). CDR1 and CDR2 from the germline V gene are MNHEY and SVGEGT. Trimming took 2 bases from V and 5 from J, leaving 9 bases between them. This CDR3 region has 13 residues. This CDR3 reads CASSYNGGTEAFF. The CDR3 DNA reads as TGTGCCAGCAGTTACAACGGGGGGACTGAAGCTTTCTTT.

This clonotype showed up just a few times. V is TRBV5-4 and J is TRBJ1-4, with D unresolved. The CDR3 loop spans 15 amino acids. CDR1 is SGHNT, CDR2 YYREEE, per germline (reference sequence). Trimming stripped 0 bases from V and 3 bases from J, with 9 bases between. The CDR3 here is CASSLGADPNEKLFF. The CDR3 DNA reads TGTGCCAGCAGCTTGGGGGCAGACCCTAATGAAAAACTGTTTTTT. The full variable domain, in which reference TRBV5-4 and TRBJ1-4 provide the parts outside the CDR3, is ETGVTQSPTHLIKTRGQQVTLRCSSQSGHNTVSWYQQALGQGPQFIFQYYREEENGRGNFPPRFSGLQFPNYSSELNVNALELDDSALYLCASSLGADPNEKLFFGSGTQLSVL.

J is TRBJ2-5 and V is TRBV7-2; D is undetermined. Germline V lookup: CDR1 SGHTA, CDR2 FQGNSA. Between the trimmed V and J ends, which lost 3 bases and 4 bases, there was a span of 6 bases. This CDR3 is 12 amino acids long. CDR3: CASSFRSETQYF. As DNA, the CDR3 is TGTGCCAGCAGCTTTCGATCAGAGACCCAGTACTTC.

This clonotype was counted only a few times. The V and J genes are TRBV12-3 or TRBV12-4 and TRBJ1-1, with D hard to call. V lost 10 bases and J 0 bases, leaving 6 bases between the germline ends. This CDR3 comprises 11 residues. CDR3 sequence reads: CATAMNTEAFF. DNA for the CDR3: TGTGCCACAGCTATGAACACTGAAGCTTTCTTT.

This sequence joins TRBV29-1 and TRBJ1-1; D remains unclear. The V gene lost 3 bases and the J gene lost 5 bases, with 4 bases spanning the gap. Germline values: CDR1 SQVTM, CDR2 ANQGSEA. The CDR3 has 10 residues. This CDR3 reads CSVEVTEAFF. CDR3 bases: TGCAGCGTTGAGGTGACTGAAGCTTTCTTT.

The chain recombines TRBV14 with TRBJ2-5, with D maybe TRBD1 (6 bases). The CDR3 is 15 residues long. Germline V CDR1 and CDR2: SGHDN, FVKESK. V was cut by 4 bases and J by 5 bases, with 17 bases left in between. The CDR3 sequence is CASSPRQAEMETQYF. The CDR3 bases are TGTGCCAGCAGCCCCCGACAGGCGGAGATGGAGACCCAGTACTTC.